Each of the 24 T cell receptor beta chains below was sequenced from the same sample in a study of blood T cell repertoires in COVID-19 (dated by TCRdb to about 2020). The library was generated by the immunoSEQ multiplex PCR assay. TCRdb took over this immuneACCESS table, retaining in-frame rearrangements with V and J assigned. Such tables are incomplete; in checked studies, under half of the missing clones stem from an unresolved V gene, and the remainder is unexplained. This sample lists 160,000 or so clones; 65% to 85% were detected once. The ten largest account for approximately 9.9% of the sample. Specimen: peripheral blood. These receptors all come from a man between 60 and 75 years old with active or convalescent COVID-19.

This clone appeared a single time. This rearrangement joins TRBV7-3 to TRBJ2-3; 8 nucleotides line up with TRBD1. This CDR3 region has 15 residues. CDR1 SGHTA and CDR2 FQGTGA come from the germline V gene. With 1 base clipped from V and 2 bases from J, the junction kept 2 bases outside the gene matches. The DNA for the CDR3 is TGTGCCAGCAGCTTAAGACAGGGGACCACAGATACGCAGTATTTT. The encoded protein is CASSLRQGTTDTQYF.

This sequence joins TRBV5-4 and TRBJ1-6; TRBD1 matches 7 bases. The CDR3 has 16 residues. Germline CDR1 is SGHNT and CDR2 is YYREEE (reference sequence). The trim removed 5 bases at V and 3 bases at J, leaving 8 bases unmatched. The CDR3, as DNA: TGTGCCAGCAGTTTGTGGGCAGGGGGCTATAATTCACCCCTCCACTTT. Its translation: CASSLWAGGYNSPLHF.

The V call is TRBV7-9, the J call TRBJ2-7; D unclear. Germline CDR1 reads SEHNR; CDR2 reads FQNEAQ (reference sequence). Between the trimmed V and J ends, which lost 8 bases and 0 bases, there was a span of 11 bases. This CDR3 contains 13 residues. The CDR3 DNA reads TGTGCCAGCGGCGCGGATAGCTCCTACGAGCAGTACTTC. This codes for CASGADSSYEQYF.

This sequence joins TRBV28 and TRBJ2-7, with TRBD2 matching over 7 bases. CDR3 length: 12 residues. Germline V gene sequence: CDR1 MDHEN, CDR2 SYDVKM. Unmatched junction bases numbered 7, after V lost 7 bases and J lost 7 bases. The CDR3 region has the DNA TGTGCCAGCACCGATCGGGGGGTTGAGCAGTACTTC. Its protein is CASTDRGVEQYF.

This chain links TRBV2 with TRBJ2-5, with D possibly TRBD1 on 6 matching bases. V was clipped by 7 bases and J by 5 bases, with 11 bases between them. The V gene's germline CDR1 is SNHLY and CDR2 FYNNEI. The CDR3 loop spans 12 amino acids. This CDR3 is CASNRDLETQYF. CDR3 nucleotide sequence: TGTGCCAGCAACAGGGACCTGGAGACCCAGTACTTC.

This chain links TRBV4-1 with TRBJ1-1; possible D gene TRBD1, 5 bases. Germline V gene lookup returns CDR1 MGHRA and CDR2 YSYEKL. The CDR3 is 18 amino acids. With 0 bases removed from V and 4 bases from J, the gap between germline ends came to 21 bases. The CDR3 sequence: CASSQDIRRGLKVTEAFF. In DNA form, the CDR3 reads TGCGCCAGCAGCCAAGACATTCGGAGGGGCTTAAAGGTCACTGAAGCTTTCTTT.

Turning to this clone: Its ends do not fully match the called genes, so a read error is possible. The V and J genes are TRBV6-1 and TRBJ2-1; TRBD1 aligns across 8 bases. Per the germline V gene, CDR1 is MNHNS and CDR2 is SASEGT. The length of the CDR3 is 12 residues. The CDR3 protein is CASSDTDRGRLF. CDR3 bases: TGTGCCAGCAGTGACACAGACAGGGGACGGCTCTTC.

The chain combines TRBV6-6 with TRBJ1-6; possible D gene TRBD1, 6 bases. From germline, CDR1 is MNHNY and CDR2 SVGAGI (reference sequence). V was clipped by 5 bases and J by 7 bases, with 18 bases between them. This CDR3 region has 16 residues. CDR3: CASSRNREGYNSPLHF. As DNA, the CDR3 is TGTGCCAGCAGTCGAAACAGGGAGGGGTACAATTCACCCCTCCACTTT.

V usage is TRBV7-9 and J usage is TRBJ1-6; perhaps TRBD1 as D (5 bases). V was cut by 5 bases and J by 4 bases, with 18 bases left in between. The CDR3 is 17 amino acids. Germline values: CDR1 SEHNR, CDR2 FQNEAQ (reference sequence). The CDR3, as DNA: TGTGCCAGCAGCGTCGGTACAGGAGAAACTTATAATTCACCCCTCCACTTT. Translating it yields CASSVGTGETYNSPLHF.

This clone came up a few times. This chain connects TRBV7-9 to TRBJ1-2; TRBD1 matches at 7 bases. The CDR3 contains 14 residues. Germline V CDR1 and CDR2: SEHNR, FQNEAQ (reference sequence). The V and J ends lost 7 bases and 5 bases, in that order; junction bases with no gene match: 10. The CDR3 DNA reads as TGTGCCAGCACCGTAAACAGGGGTTTTTATGGCTACACCTTC. As protein: CASTVNRGFYGYTF. The full variable domain, with the rest looked up from reference TRBV7-9 and TRBJ1-2, is DTGVSQNPRHKITKRGQNVTFRCDPISEHNRLYWYRQTLGQGPEFLTYFQNEAQLEKSRLLSDRFSAERPKGSFSTLEIQRTEQGDSAMYLCASTVNRGFYGYTFGSGTRLTVV.

The chain joins TRBV4-1 to TRBJ1-6; D might be TRBD1 (6 bases). The V end was cut by 2 bases, the J end by 6 bases, with 14 bases between. The CDR3 is 16 residues long. CDR1 is MGHRA and CDR2 is YSYEKL in the germline V gene. CDR3 bases: TGCGCCAGCAGCCAACTCTCGACAGGTAGTAATTCACCCCTCCACTTT. This sequence encodes CASSQLSTGSNSPLHF.

This clone has only one observation. The rearrangement links TRBV3-1 (or the pseudogene TRBV3-2) to TRBJ2-5, with a tentative D call TRBD1 (5 bases). The V end was cut by 2 bases, the J end by 2 bases, with 9 bases between. CDR1 and CDR2 (germline): LGHDT, YNNKEL (reference sequence). The CDR3 runs 14 residues. For the CDR3, the DNA is TGTGCCAGCAGCCAAAGACAGACACAAGAGACCCAGTACTTC. Protein product: CASSQRQTQETQYF.

The chain combines TRBV6-5 with TRBJ2-5; 9 bases are a match to TRBD2. The CDR3 loop spans 13 amino acids. The V gene end was trimmed by 11 bases and the J gene end by 7 bases; junction bases not matched to a gene: 11. Germline values: CDR1 MNHEY, CDR2 SVGAGI. The CDR3 nucleotides are TGTGCCGCAGCGGTAGCGGGAGAGGGGACCCAGTACTTC. The encoded protein is CAAAVAGEGTQYF.

CDR3 residues: CASSEGDRGGGYTF. CDR3 sequence (DNA): TGTGCCAGCAGCGAGGGGGACAGGGGAGGTGGCTACACCTTC. V and J are TRBV21-1 and TRBJ1-2; TRBD1, as called in the table, went unchecked against the DNA. TRBV21-1 is termed a pseudogene. The CDR3 has 14 amino acids.

The rearrangement uses TRBV10-2 and TRBJ2-7, with 8 bases aligning to TRBD1. The CDR3 consists of 16 residues. J was trimmed by 4 bases and V by 0 bases; bases with no gene match: 8. Looked up from germline, CDR1 is WSHSY and CDR2 is SAAADI. The CDR3 loop is CASSESGSGGSYEQYF. The CDR3, as DNA: TGCGCCAGCAGTGAGTCGGGGTCAGGGGGCTCTTACGAGCAGTACTTC.

This sequence joins TRBV5-6 and TRBJ1-5; 11 nucleotides agree with TRBD1. The CDR3 contains 18 residues. V trimming: 3 bases; J trimming: 3 bases; junction bases outside the gene matches: 11. The V gene's germline CDR1 is SGHDT and CDR2 YYEEEE. The CDR3 DNA sequence: TGTGCCAGCAGCTGGGGACCGGACAGGGGGCTTGTCAATCAGCCCCAGCATTTT. Translation gives CASSWGPDRGLVNQPQHF.

The CDR3 spells CASSLVGGGYTF. The CDR3 coding sequence is TGTGCCAGCAGCTTAGTCGGGGGTGGCTACACCTTC. This chain joins TRBV7-6 and TRBJ1-2; D might be TRBD1 (5 bases). The CDR3 is 12 amino acids. CDR1 is SGHVS and CDR2 is FNYEAQ in the germline V gene. V lost 1 base and J 7 bases, leaving 7 bases between the germline ends.

This clone was found a few times. The CDR3 nucleotides are TGCGCCAGCAGTGAGTCAGGGGGCCGTTCACCCCTCCACTTT. Its protein product is CASSESGGRSPLHF. The chain joins TRBV10-2 to TRBJ1-6; TRBD1 agrees at 7 bases. The V segment lost 0 bases and the J segment 9 bases; nucleotides outside the gene matches: 2. CDR1 and CDR2 (germline): WSHSY, SAAADI. The CDR3 runs 14 residues.

This clone was detected only a few times. The CDR3 spells CASSLVSQNTDTQYF. CDR3 nucleotide sequence: TGTGCCAGCAGCTTAGTCTCCCAGAACACAGATACGCAGTATTTT. The V call is TRBV7-6, the J call TRBJ2-3; D is uncertain. The CDR3 totals 15 residues. Per the germline V gene, CDR1 is SGHVS and CDR2 is FNYEAQ. Deletions cut 1 base from V and 2 bases from J, with 10 bases between.

V usage is TRBV5-1 and J usage is TRBJ2-7; no clear D. Per the germline V gene, CDR1 is SGHRS and CDR2 is YFSETQ. The CDR3 runs to 15 residues. V was shortened by 0 bases and J by 1 base, with 11 bases between the two germline ends. CDR3 DNA sequence: TGCGCCAGCAGCTTGGTGACCGGAGTATCCTACGAGCAGTACTTC. Translating it yields CASSLVTGVSYEQYF.

V usage is TRBV2 and J usage is TRBJ2-4, with TRBD2 identical over 14 bases. Germline CDR1 is SNHLY and CDR2 is FYNNEI. The V and J ends lost 6 bases and 11 bases, in that order; junction bases with no gene match: 12. The CDR3 contains 16 residues. The CDR3 nucleotides are TGTGCCAGCAGGATTGGGACTAGCGGGAGCGGGGGCGTTCAGTACTTC. Its translation: CASRIGTSGSGGVQYF.

The V gene is TRBV4-1, the J gene TRBJ1-2, with D perhaps matching TRBD1 (6 bases). Germline CDR1 reads MGHRA; CDR2 reads YSYEKL. Trimming cost V 0 bases and J 8 bases, with 13 bases left between them. This CDR3 is 14 amino acids long. The CDR3, as DNA: TGCGCCAGCAGCCAAGATCAGGGGCGGACGGGCTACACCTTC. Translated, it gives CASSQDQGRTGYTF.

The chain is built from TRBV19 and TRBJ2-1; D may be TRBD2 (7 bases). This CDR3 has 15 residues. CDR1 LNHDA and CDR2 SQIVND come from the germline V gene (reference sequence). V shed 7 bases and J shed 6 bases, with 19 bases lying between them. In DNA form, the CDR3 reads TGTGCCAGTAAAGGCGGGGGCTTAGGGTCCAATGAGCAGTTCTTC. Amino acid sequence: CASKGGGLGSNEQFF.

The rearrangement uses TRBV13 and TRBJ1-1; D might be TRBD1 (6 bases). Germline V CDR1 and CDR2: PRHDT, FYEKMQ (reference sequence). The CDR3 totals 16 residues. Trimming stripped 5 bases from V and 1 base from J, with 17 bases between. CDR3 region: CASSMRTGSGNTEAFF. The CDR3 DNA follows: TGTGCCAGCAGCATGAGAACAGGGTCGGGGAACACTGAAGCTTTCTTT.